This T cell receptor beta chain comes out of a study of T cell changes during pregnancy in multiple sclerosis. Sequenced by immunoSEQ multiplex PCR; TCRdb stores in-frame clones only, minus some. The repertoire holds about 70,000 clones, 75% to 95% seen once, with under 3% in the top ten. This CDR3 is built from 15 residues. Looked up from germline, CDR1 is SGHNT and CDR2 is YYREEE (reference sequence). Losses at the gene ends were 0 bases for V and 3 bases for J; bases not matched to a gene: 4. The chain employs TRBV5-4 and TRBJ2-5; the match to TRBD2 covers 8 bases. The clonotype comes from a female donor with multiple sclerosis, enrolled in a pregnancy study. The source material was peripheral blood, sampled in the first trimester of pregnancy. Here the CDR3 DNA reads TGTGCCAGCAGCTTGGCCGGGGGGGAGGAAGAGACCCAGTACTTC. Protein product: CASSLAGGEEETQYF.